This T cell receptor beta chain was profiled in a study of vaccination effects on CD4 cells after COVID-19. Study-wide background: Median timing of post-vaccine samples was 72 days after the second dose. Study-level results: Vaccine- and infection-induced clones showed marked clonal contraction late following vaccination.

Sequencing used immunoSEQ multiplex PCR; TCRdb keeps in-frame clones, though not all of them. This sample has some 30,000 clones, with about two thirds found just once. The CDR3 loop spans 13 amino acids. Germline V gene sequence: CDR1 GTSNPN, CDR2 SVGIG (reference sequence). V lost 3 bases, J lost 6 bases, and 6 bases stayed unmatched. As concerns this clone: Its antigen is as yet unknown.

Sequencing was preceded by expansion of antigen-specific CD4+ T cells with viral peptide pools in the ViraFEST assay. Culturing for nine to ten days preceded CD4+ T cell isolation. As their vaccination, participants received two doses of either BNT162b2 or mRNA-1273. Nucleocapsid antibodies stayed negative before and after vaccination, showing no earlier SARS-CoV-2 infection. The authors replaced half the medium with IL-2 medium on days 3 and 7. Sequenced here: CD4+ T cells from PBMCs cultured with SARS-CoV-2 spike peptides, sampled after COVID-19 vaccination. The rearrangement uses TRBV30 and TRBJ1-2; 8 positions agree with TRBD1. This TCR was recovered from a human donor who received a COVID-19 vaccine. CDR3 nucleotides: TGTGCCTGGAGACGCCAGGGGGCAGATGGCTACACCTTC. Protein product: CAWRRQGADGYTF.